These 28 T cell receptor beta chains were all obtained from the same sample, sequenced in a study of Ad26.COV2.S vaccination and SARS-CoV-2 variants. Treatment described: some 20 received Ad26.COV2.S at low or high dose, single or two shots; 5 received placebo; per-sample allocation not given. The investigators took samples on day 63 after the first vaccine or placebo injection. The repertoire was sequenced with immunoSEQ multiplex PCR; TCRdb's copy has only in-frame clones and lacks some. Seen here are 380,000 or so clones, about 83% observed once, and the top ten hold around 7%. The sequences come from peripheral blood, collected in a trial of Ad26.COV2.S vaccine versus placebo. The receptors derive from a person aged 18-60 years who received the Ad26.COV2.S COVID-19 vaccine or a placebo.

The chain couples TRBV29-1 to TRBJ2-2, with D uncertain. Germline V gives CDR1 SQVTM, CDR2 ANQGSEA. The CDR3 spans 11 residues. V was pared by 7 bases and J by 5 bases, with 8 bases between. CDR3 coding DNA: TGCAGCGCACAGTTAACCGGGGAGCTGTTTTTT. Its protein product is CSAQLTGELFF.

This chain connects TRBV2 to TRBJ2-7; D perhaps matches TRBD2 (6 bases). Germline V gives CDR1 SNHLY, CDR2 FYNNEI. V was cut by 4 bases and J by 6 bases, with 16 bases left in between. The CDR3 is 14 residues long. CDR3 sequence (DNA): TGTGCCAGCAGTGCGGAGGGAAGGATAAGCGAGCAGTACTTC. Translation gives CASSAEGRISEQYF.

The chain has TRBV7-9 and TRBJ1-4; D remains unclear. The CDR3 runs 16 residues. Germline lookup yields CDR1 SEHNR and CDR2 FQNEAQ (reference sequence). The V end was cut by 1 base, the J end by 3 bases, with 12 bases between. CDR3 in DNA: TGTGCCAGCAGCTTAGATGGTGGGAGTGCTAATGAAAAACTGTTTTTT. Translating it yields CASSLDGGSANEKLFF.

The chain links TRBV6-5 to TRBJ2-2, with D possibly being TRBD2 (6 bases). V lost 0 bases, J lost 3 bases, and 8 bases lay in between. CDR3 length: 15 residues. Germline V gene sequence: CDR1 MNHEY, CDR2 SVGAGI. For the CDR3, the DNA is TGTGCCAGCAGTTACTCGGAGGGGTACACCGGGGAGCTGTTTTTT. Protein product: CASSYSEGYTGELFF.

In the case of this clone: The sample carries other DNA sequences with the same CDR3. This sequence joins TRBV20-1 and TRBJ1-5; unclear D gene. The length of the CDR3 is 13 residues. V lost 3 bases to trimming and J lost 0 bases, with 6 bases between them. The germline CDR1 and CDR2 sequences are DFQATT and SNEGSKA (reference sequence). CDR3 nucleotides: TGCAGTGCTAGTGGGTCTAGCAATCAGCCCCAGCATTTT. Amino acid sequence: CSASGSSNQPQHF.

The chain employs TRBV11-2 and TRBJ1-1; 10 bases are shared with TRBD1. This CDR3 has 14 residues. CDR1 and CDR2 (germline): SGHAT, FQNNGV. The J segment lost 6 bases and the V segment lost 8 bases, leaving 9 bases of the junction unmatched. CDR3 loop: CASHSGTGDPEAFF. For the CDR3, the DNA is TGTGCCAGCCATTCCGGGACAGGGGACCCTGAAGCTTTCTTT. Full variable domain (remainder filled in from reference TRBV11-2 and TRBJ1-1): EAGVAQSPRYKIIEKRQSVAFWCNPISGHATLYWYQQILGQGPKLLIQFQNNGVVDDSQLPKDRFSAERLKGVDSTLKIQPAKLEDSAVYLCASHSGTGDPEAFFGQGTRLTVV.

V usage is TRBV5-5 and J usage is TRBJ2-1, with 9 bases lining up with TRBD2. The CDR3 extends over 16 amino acids. Trimming removed 0 bases from V and 7 bases from J; junction bases left unmatched: 8. The germline V gene encodes CDR1 SGHKS and CDR2 YYEKEE (reference sequence). The DNA for the CDR3 is TGTGCCAGCAGCTTGGTAGCTGGGACTAGCATAAATGAGCAGTTCTTC. Translation gives CASSLVAGTSINEQFF.

J is TRBJ1-4 and V is TRBV6-1; D unresolved. CDR1 is MNHNS, CDR2 SASEGT, per germline. The CDR3 runs 15 residues. Trimming removed 2 bases at V and 3 bases at J, with 10 bases between. The CDR3 loop reads CASSEMRGANEKLFF. CDR3 DNA sequence: TGTGCCAGCAGTGAAATGCGGGGAGCTAATGAAAAACTGTTTTTT.

The chain is built from TRBV6-1 and TRBJ1-2, with 9 bases lining up with TRBD1. The V gene's germline CDR1 is MNHNS and CDR2 SASEGT. This CDR3 contains 15 residues. The V and J ends lost 3 bases and 5 bases, in that order; junction bases with no gene match: 7. The CDR3 DNA reads TGTGCCAGCAGTGAGACAGGGGGGCTATGGTATGGCTACACCTTC. This translates into CASSETGGLWYGYTF.

This chain joins TRBV19 and TRBJ1-6; D unclear. The CDR3 runs to 15 residues. Trimming removed 3 bases from V and 7 bases from J, with 13 bases in between. The germline gives CDR1 LNHDA, CDR2 SQIVND (reference sequence). The CDR3 protein is CASSMVFQGNSPLHF. In DNA form, the CDR3 reads TGTGCCAGTAGTATGGTGTTTCAAGGGAATTCACCCCTCCACTTT.

The chain combines TRBV7-3 with TRBJ2-2, with a possible D match to TRBD2 (6 bases). In germline, CDR1 is SGHTA, CDR2 FQGTGA. Trimming removed 6 bases from V and 5 bases from J, with 13 bases in between. The CDR3 runs to 14 residues. The DNA for the CDR3 is TGTGCCAGCAGAGACCTCGGGGGTACCGGGGAGCTGTTTTTT. Protein sequence: CASRDLGGTGELFF.

The chain has TRBV6-6 and TRBJ2-1; 10 bases line up with TRBD2. Germline loops: CDR1 MNHNY, CDR2 SVGAGI (reference sequence). The CDR3 is made up of 15 amino acids. V trimming: 6 bases; J trimming: 8 bases; junction bases outside the gene matches: 10. The CDR3, as DNA: TGTGCCAGCAGGGATAGCGGGGGGAGTAACTATGAGCAGTTCTTC. As protein: CASRDSGGSNYEQFF.

The chain has TRBV5-4 and TRBJ1-1; a possible D gene is TRBD1 (5 bases). CDR1 SGHNT and CDR2 YYREEE come from the germline V gene (reference sequence). The CDR3 consists of 15 residues. V lost 3 bases and J 4 bases, leaving 16 bases between the germline ends. DNA for the CDR3: TGTGCCAGCAGCTCGAAAACTACAGGTGGCACTGAAGCTTTCTTT. It specifies CASSSKTTGGTEAFF. Full variable domain (remainder filled in from reference TRBV5-4 and TRBJ1-1): ETGVTQSPTHLIKTRGQQVTLRCSSQSGHNTVSWYQQALGQGPQFIFQYYREEENGRGNFPPRFSGLQFPNYSSELNVNALELDDSALYLCASSSKTTGGTEAFFGQGTRLTVV.

This chain links TRBV7-6 with TRBJ1-4; the D gene is possibly TRBD1 (6 bases). The CDR3 is made up of 15 amino acids. Trimming cost V 1 base and J 6 bases, with 12 bases left between them. From germline, CDR1 is SGHVS and CDR2 FNYEAQ. CDR3 nucleotide sequence: TGTGCCAGCAGCTTAGGTGGGGGGGCTTATGAAAAACTGTTTTTT. This encodes CASSLGGGAYEKLFF.

The chain combines TRBV20-1 with TRBJ1-2, with D perhaps matching TRBD1 (6 bases). Germline V gives CDR1 DFQATT, CDR2 SNEGSKA (reference sequence). The V gene lost 1 base and the J gene lost 14 bases, with 14 bases spanning the gap. CDR3 size: 11 residues. CDR3 DNA sequence: TGCAGTGCTAGAGTCCTCAGGGGAGAGACCTTC. Translated: CSARVLRGETF.

The chain recombines TRBV18 with TRBJ2-2; D unclear. V dropped 3 bases and J dropped 7 bases, with 6 bases sitting between them. CDR3 length: 12 residues. Germline loops: CDR1 KGHSH, CDR2 LQKENI. Here the CDR3 reads CASSPVGGELFF. The CDR3 DNA reads as TGTGCCAGCTCACCGGTAGGCGGGGAGCTGTTTTTT.

This clone was observed once. The V call is TRBV18, the J call TRBJ1-1; 7 bases align to TRBD1. The CDR3 is 14 amino acids. The germline V gene has CDR1 KGHSH and CDR2 LQKENI. Trimming took 3 bases from V and 5 from J; bases not matched to a gene: 6. Here the CDR3 DNA reads TGTGCCAGCTCACCTAAACAGGACAGGACTGAAGCTTTCTTT. It codes for CASSPKQDRTEAFF.

V is TRBV7-3 and J is TRBJ1-6, with D unresolved. The germline V gene encodes CDR1 SGHTA and CDR2 FQGTGA. V dropped 8 bases and J dropped 0 bases, with 26 bases sitting between them. This CDR3 has 20 residues. Written as DNA, the CDR3 is TGTGCCAGCCTCCATCCGCGGGTGCCACGGCCGAGCTCCTATAATTCACCCCTCCACTTT. Protein sequence: CASLHPRVPRPSSYNSPLHF.

The chain recombines TRBV6-6 with TRBJ2-5; perhaps TRBD2 as D (5 bases). The CDR3 contains 15 residues. V was shortened by 2 bases and J by 7 bases, with 17 bases between the two germline ends. Germline values: CDR1 MNHNY, CDR2 SVGAGI (reference sequence). The CDR3 DNA follows: TGTGCCAGCAGTTACACCGAGGGCGGTCCCGGGACCCAGTACTTC. Protein sequence: CASSYTEGGPGTQYF.

The CDR3 DNA reads as TGTGCCAGCACGACCCGGGGGCTAGAAGATTTCTTCTTC. Translated, it gives CASTTRGLEDFFF. The V call is TRBV7-9, the J call TRBJ2-1; D tentatively reads TRBD1 or TRBD2 (6 bases each). Trimming took off 7 bases at V and 16 bases at J, with 23 bases between the two ends. CDR1 is SEHNR and CDR2 is FQNEAQ in the germline V gene (reference sequence). This CDR3 has 13 residues.

The CDR3 reads CASGQRGASTEAFF. The CDR3 DNA reads as TGTGCCAGCGGGCAGAGGGGGGCCAGTACTGAAGCTTTCTTT. V usage is TRBV3-1 (or the pseudogene TRBV3-2) and J usage is TRBJ1-1; D is perhaps TRBD1 (6 bases). Germline CDR1 and CDR2: LGHDT and YNNKEL (reference sequence). The CDR3 runs 14 residues. Trimming took 8 bases from V and 5 from J, leaving 18 bases between them.

The V and J genes are TRBV7-2 and TRBJ2-7; either TRBD1 or TRBD2 may supply D (5 bases each). This CDR3 has 12 residues. V was trimmed by 3 bases and J by 6 bases, leaving 9 bases between them. Germline loops: CDR1 SGHTA, CDR2 FQGNSA. CDR3 nucleotides: TGTGCCAGCAGCTTGACAGCGGCCGAGCAGTACTTC. It is translated as CASSLTAAEQYF.

Notes on this clone: This same CDR3 is encoded by further DNA sequences in the sample. This chain joins TRBV5-1 and TRBJ2-1; the D is unclear. V was pared by 0 bases and J by 0 bases, with 10 bases between. This CDR3 is built from 16 residues. The germline V gene has CDR1 SGHRS and CDR2 YFSETQ. CDR3 in DNA: TGCGCCAGCAGCTTGGTGGGCCCGAGCTCCTACAATGAGCAGTTCTTC. It translates to CASSLVGPSSYNEQFF.

The V gene is TRBV6-5, the J gene TRBJ2-7; 8 bases fit TRBD1. The CDR3 extends over 16 amino acids. CDR1 MNHEY and CDR2 SVGAGI come from the germline V gene. V shed 4 bases, J shed 0 bases, and the junction held 8 bases outside the gene matches. The CDR3 here is CASSLSGQGVSYEQYF. Written as DNA, the CDR3 is TGTGCCAGCAGTTTATCCGGACAGGGCGTCTCCTACGAGCAGTACTTC.

The chain joins TRBV5-1 to TRBJ2-7; 10 bases line up with TRBD1. Germline CDR1 reads SGHRS; CDR2 reads YFSETQ. J lost 5 bases, V lost 5 bases, and 7 bases had no gene match. This CDR3 has 14 residues. The CDR3 sequence is CASRFGTGDNEQYF. The CDR3, as DNA: TGCGCCAGCAGATTCGGGACAGGGGACAACGAGCAGTACTTC.

The V and J genes are TRBV24-1 and TRBJ2-1; 7 bases agree with TRBD2. Trimming took 5 bases from V and 8 from J; bases not matched to a gene: 8. CDR3 length: 14 amino acids. Per germline, CDR1 KGHDR and CDR2 SFDVKD. CDR3 residues: CATSGWGGNDEQFF. CDR3 bases: TGTGCCACCAGTGGGTGGGGGGGGAACGATGAGCAGTTCTTC.

The rearrangement uses TRBV7-8 and TRBJ2-3; weak D call: TRBD1 (6 bases). V was cut by 5 bases and J by 3 bases, with 15 bases left in between. The CDR3 runs 15 residues. The germline V gene encodes CDR1 SGHVS and CDR2 FQNEAQ. The CDR3 sequence: CASSTLVGATDTQYF. Here the CDR3 DNA reads TGTGCCAGCAGCACCCTCGTGGGGGCAACAGATACGCAGTATTTT.

CDR3 sequence (DNA): TGTGCCAGCAGCACCTGGCGCCTAGGAAACACCATATATTTT. It is translated as CASSTWRLGNTIYF. The chain is built from TRBV2 and TRBJ1-3; D gene ambiguous. This CDR3 spans 14 amino acids. Trimming removed 6 bases from V and 4 bases from J, with 13 bases in between. CDR1 is SNHLY, CDR2 FYNNEI, per germline.